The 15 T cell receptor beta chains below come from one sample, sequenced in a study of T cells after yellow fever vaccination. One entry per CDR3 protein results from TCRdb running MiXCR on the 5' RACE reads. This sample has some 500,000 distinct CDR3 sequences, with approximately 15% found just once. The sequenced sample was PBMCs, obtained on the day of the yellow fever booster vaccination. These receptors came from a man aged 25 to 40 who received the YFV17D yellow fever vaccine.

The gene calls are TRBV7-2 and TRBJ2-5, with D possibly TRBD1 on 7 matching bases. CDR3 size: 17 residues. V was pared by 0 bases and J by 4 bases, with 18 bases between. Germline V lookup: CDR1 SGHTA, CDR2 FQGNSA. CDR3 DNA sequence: TGTGCCAGCAGCTTAGCACCCGTGACGCAGGGGGGAGAGACCCAGTACTTC. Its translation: CASSLAPVTQGGETQYF.

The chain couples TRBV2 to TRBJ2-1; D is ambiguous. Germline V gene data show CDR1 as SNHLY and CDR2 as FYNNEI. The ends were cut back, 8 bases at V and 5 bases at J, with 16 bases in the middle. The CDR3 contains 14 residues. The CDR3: CASQLGIFDNEQFF. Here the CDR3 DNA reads TGTGCCAGCCAACTGGGCATATTTGACAATGAGCAGTTCTTC. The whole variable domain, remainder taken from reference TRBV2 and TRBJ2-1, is EPEVTQTPSHQVTQMGQEVILRCVPISNHLYFYWYRQILGQKVEFLVSFYNNEISEKSEIFDDQFSVERPDGSNFTLKIRSTKLEDSAMYFCASQLGIFDNEQFFGPGTRLTVL.

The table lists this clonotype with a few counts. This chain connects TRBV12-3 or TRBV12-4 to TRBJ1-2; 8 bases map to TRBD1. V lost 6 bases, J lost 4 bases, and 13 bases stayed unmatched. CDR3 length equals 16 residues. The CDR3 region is CASSPTSGQGSYGYTF. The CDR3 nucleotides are TGTGCCAGCAGCCCTACTTCCGGACAGGGCAGCTATGGCTACACCTTC.

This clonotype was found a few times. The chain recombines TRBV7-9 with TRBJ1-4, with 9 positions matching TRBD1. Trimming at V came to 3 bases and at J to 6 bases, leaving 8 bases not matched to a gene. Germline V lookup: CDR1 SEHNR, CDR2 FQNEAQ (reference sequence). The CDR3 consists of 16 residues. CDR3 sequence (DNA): TGTGCCAGCAGCTTGGGGGGACAGGGCTTGTATGAAAAACTGTTTTTT. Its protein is CASSLGGQGLYEKLFF.

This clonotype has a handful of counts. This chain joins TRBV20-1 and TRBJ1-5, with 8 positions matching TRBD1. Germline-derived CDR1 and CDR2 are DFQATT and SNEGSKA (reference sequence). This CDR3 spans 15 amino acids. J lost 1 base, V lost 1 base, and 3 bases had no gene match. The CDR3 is CSARVSGGSNQPQHF. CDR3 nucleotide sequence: TGCAGTGCTAGAGTTTCAGGGGGCAGCAATCAGCCCCAGCATTTT.

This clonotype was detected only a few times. The DNA for the CDR3 is TGTGCCAGCAGCTTACAGAGCAACTATGGCTACACCTTC. It is translated as CASSLQSNYGYTF. The chain is built from TRBV7-2 and TRBJ1-2; D is ambiguous. Trimming left V 2 bases short and J 2 bases short, with 6 bases between. This CDR3 spans 13 amino acids. CDR1 and CDR2 from the germline V gene are SGHTA and FQGNSA.

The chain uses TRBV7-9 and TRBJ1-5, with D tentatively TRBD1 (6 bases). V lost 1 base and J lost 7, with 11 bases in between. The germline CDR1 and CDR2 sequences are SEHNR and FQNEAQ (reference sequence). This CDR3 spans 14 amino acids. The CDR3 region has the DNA TGTGCCAGCAGCTTAGAGGGGGGCTGGCAGCCCCAGCATTTT. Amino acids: CASSLEGGWQPQHF.

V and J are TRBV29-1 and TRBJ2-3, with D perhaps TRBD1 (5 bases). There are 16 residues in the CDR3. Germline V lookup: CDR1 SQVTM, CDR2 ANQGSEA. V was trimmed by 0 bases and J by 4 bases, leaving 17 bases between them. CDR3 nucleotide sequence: TGCAGCGTTGAAGATCGATGGGGCAGCAGCTCAGATACGCAGTATTTT. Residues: CSVEDRWGSSSDTQYF.

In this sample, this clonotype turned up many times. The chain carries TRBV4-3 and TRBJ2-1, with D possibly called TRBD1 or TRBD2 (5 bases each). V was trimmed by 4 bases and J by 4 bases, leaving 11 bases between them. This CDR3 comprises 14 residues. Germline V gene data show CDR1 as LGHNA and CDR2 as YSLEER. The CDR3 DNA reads TGCGCCAGCAGCCCACGGGGCCAGTACAATGAGCAGTTCTTC. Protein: CASSPRGQYNEQFF.

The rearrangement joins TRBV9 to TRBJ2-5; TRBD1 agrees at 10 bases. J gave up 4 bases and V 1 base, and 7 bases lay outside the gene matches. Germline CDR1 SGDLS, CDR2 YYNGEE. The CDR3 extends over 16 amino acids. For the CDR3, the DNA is TGTGCCAGCAGCGTAACTCCTGGACAGGGGGGAGAGACCCAGTACTTC. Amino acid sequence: CASSVTPGQGGETQYF.

CDR3 loop: CASSFKGNTDTQYF. The DNA for the CDR3 is TGTGCCAGCAGCTTTAAGGGTAACACAGATACGCAGTATTTT. V gene TRBV5-6 combines with J gene TRBJ2-3, with D unclear. The V gene lost 2 bases and the J gene lost 2 bases, with 9 bases spanning the gap. The CDR3 is 14 residues long. Germline V gene sequence: CDR1 SGHDT, CDR2 YYEEEE.

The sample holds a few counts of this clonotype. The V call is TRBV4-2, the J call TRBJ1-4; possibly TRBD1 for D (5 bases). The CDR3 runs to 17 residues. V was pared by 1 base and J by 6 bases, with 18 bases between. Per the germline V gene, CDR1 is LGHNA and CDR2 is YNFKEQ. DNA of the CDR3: TGTGCCAGCAGCCAAGGTTTTGGGACCCCTTCACATGAAAAACTGTTTTTT. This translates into CASSQGFGTPSHEKLFF.

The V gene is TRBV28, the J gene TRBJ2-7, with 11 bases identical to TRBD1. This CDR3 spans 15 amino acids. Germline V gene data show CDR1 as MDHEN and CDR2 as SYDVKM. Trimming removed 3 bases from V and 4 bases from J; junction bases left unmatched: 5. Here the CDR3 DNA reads TGTGCCAGCAGTTTGGGACAGGGGGGCGGATACGAGCAGTACTTC. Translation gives CASSLGQGGGYEQYF.

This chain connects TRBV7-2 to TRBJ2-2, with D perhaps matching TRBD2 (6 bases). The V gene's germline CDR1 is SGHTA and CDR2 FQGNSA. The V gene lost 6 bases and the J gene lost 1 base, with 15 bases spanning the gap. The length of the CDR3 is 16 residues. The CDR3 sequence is CASRVGGSGNTGELFF. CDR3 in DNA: TGTGCCAGCAGGGTGGGGGGTAGCGGGAACACCGGGGAGCTGTTTTTT. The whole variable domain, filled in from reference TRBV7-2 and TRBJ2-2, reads GAGVSQSPSNKVTEKGKDVELRCDPISGHTALYWYRQSLGQGLEFLIYFQGNSAPDKSGLPSDRFSAERTGGSVSTLTIQRTQQEDSAVYLCASRVGGSGNTGELFFGEGSRLTVL.

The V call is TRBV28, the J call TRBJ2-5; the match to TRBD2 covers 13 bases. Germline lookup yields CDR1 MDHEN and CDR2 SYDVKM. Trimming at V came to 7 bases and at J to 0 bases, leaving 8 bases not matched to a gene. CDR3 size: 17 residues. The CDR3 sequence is CASTRGLAGRYQETQYF. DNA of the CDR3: TGTGCCAGCACCCGGGGACTAGCGGGACGGTACCAAGAGACCCAGTACTTC.